These 20 T cell receptor beta chains came from one sample sequenced in a study of T cells in Graves' hyperthyroidism and ophthalmopathy. Amplification targeted TCR beta CDR3 regions from RNA transcripts. The study used the HTBI primer set for a first-round RT-PCR of the TCR CDR3. From the multiplex PCR reads, TCRdb called clonotypes with MiXCR, one entry per CDR3 protein. The sample yields roughly 380,000 distinct CDR3 sequences, around 13% seen once. Sequenced: blood. The receptors were sampled from a woman between 55 and 75 years old with Graves' hyperthyroidism.

This clonotype was observed a few times. This may be a read error: a much more frequent sequence differs by one nucleotide. The CDR3 bases are TGTGCCAGCAGCTTAATGGGGTCCGGCGTCAATGAGCAGTTCTTC. Encoded protein: CASSLMGSGVNEQFF. This sequence joins TRBV11-3 and TRBJ2-1; no clear D. Looked up from germline, CDR1 is SGHNT and CDR2 is YENEEA. This CDR3 region has 15 residues. V lost 2 bases, J lost 6 bases, and 14 bases lay in between.

This clonotype appeared once. V usage is TRBV7-3 and J usage is TRBJ2-3; D perhaps matches TRBD2 (6 bases). The CDR3 sequence is 13 residues long. Trimming shortened V by 2 bases and J by 6 bases, and 9 bases separated the two germline ends. Germline V gene data show CDR1 as SGHTA and CDR2 as FQGTGA. The CDR3: CASSLSRGDTQYF. DNA for the CDR3: TGTGCCAGCAGCTTATCCCGGGGGGATACGCAGTATTTT.

This clonotype was seen more than once but under ten times. This chain connects TRBV24-1 to TRBJ2-5; tentative D call: TRBD1 (6 bases). Per the germline V gene, CDR1 is KGHDR and CDR2 is SFDVKD. The CDR3 is made up of 15 amino acids. Trimming shortened V by 10 bases and J by 5 bases, and 22 bases separated the two germline ends. DNA of the CDR3: TGTGCCACGCCACAGAACAGGGTTTCAGCGGAGACCCAGTACTTC. Translated: CATPQNRVSAETQYF.

CDR3 loop: CASSRGLAGGLVQETQYF. CDR3 in DNA: TGTGCCAGCAGCAGAGGACTAGCGGGAGGATTAGTCCAAGAGACCCAGTACTTC. V and J are TRBV11-3 and TRBJ2-5, with TRBD2 matching 14 bases. Germline V gene sequence: CDR1 SGHNT, CDR2 YENEEA. The CDR3 sequence is 18 residues long. V lost 5 bases to trimming and J lost 1 base; unmatched junction nucleotides: 9.

This clonotype came up a few times. The chain couples TRBV11-2 to TRBJ1-5; TRBD1 matches at 7 bases. The junction had 5 bases not matched to a gene; V was cut back by 6 bases and J by 3 bases. The germline gives CDR1 SGHAT, CDR2 FQNNGV. This CDR3 contains 14 residues. CDR3 nucleotide sequence: TGTGCCAGCAGATCCGACAGGGACAATCAGCCCCAGCATTTT. Translated, it gives CASRSDRDNQPQHF.

The table lists this clonotype with many counts. V usage is TRBV6-1 and J usage is TRBJ2-1, with TRBD2 identical over 10 bases. The V gene end was trimmed by 2 bases and the J gene end by 0 bases; junction bases not matched to a gene: 7. Germline CDR1 MNHNS, CDR2 SASEGT. The CDR3 has 18 residues. As DNA, the CDR3 is TGTGCCAGCAGTGAATATTGGGCTAGCGGGAGCTCCTACAATGAGCAGTTCTTC. Amino acid sequence: CASSEYWASGSSYNEQFF.

CDR3 bases: TGTGCCACGACCTCGTCGAGGGACACCGGGGAGCTGTTTTTT. This encodes CATTSSRDTGELFF. The gene calls are TRBV24-1 and TRBJ2-2; the D gene is possibly TRBD2 (5 bases). In germline, CDR1 is KGHDR, CDR2 SFDVKD. The CDR3 consists of 14 residues. Trimming took off 10 bases at V and 3 bases at J, with 14 bases between the two ends.

This clonotype was detected ten times or more. The rearrangement uses TRBV7-2 and TRBJ2-7; TRBD2 matches 9 bases. Germline lookup yields CDR1 SGHTA and CDR2 FQGNSA. This CDR3 contains 15 residues. V lost 5 bases to trimming and J lost 2 bases; unmatched junction nucleotides: 7. CDR3 protein: CASSTAGGVAYEQYF. The DNA of the CDR3 is TGTGCCAGCAGCACCGCGGGAGGGGTAGCCTACGAGCAGTACTTC.

The sample holds a few counts of this clonotype. The chain is built from TRBV5-1 and TRBJ2-1, with TRBD2 matching over 8 bases. Trimming removed 5 bases from V and 9 bases from J; junction bases left unmatched: 4. The CDR3 has 12 amino acids. Germline V gene lookup returns CDR1 SGHRS and CDR2 YFSETQ. In DNA form, the CDR3 reads TGCGCCAGCAGGAGCGGGAGCTTTGAGCAGTTCTTC. This gives the protein CASRSGSFEQFF.

The chain is built from TRBV5-1 and TRBJ2-3, with TRBD2 identical over 8 bases. J lost 1 base, V lost 3 bases, and 4 bases had no gene match. The CDR3 has 15 amino acids. Germline V CDR1 and CDR2: SGHRS, YFSETQ. CDR3 residues: CASSYQAGGTDTQYF. CDR3 coding DNA: TGCGCCAGCAGCTACCAAGCGGGAGGCACAGATACGCAGTATTTT.

The sample holds a few counts of this clonotype. The chain employs TRBV5-6 and TRBJ1-3; D gene uncertain. The CDR3 is made up of 15 amino acids. The germline V and J ends were trimmed by 4 bases and 2 bases, with 13 bases remaining between them. From germline, CDR1 is SGHDT and CDR2 YYEEEE. The CDR3 coding sequence is TGTGCCAGCAGCCCGGACGGAGGTACTGGAAACACCATATATTTT. It translates to CASSPDGGTGNTIYF.

This clonotype was detected only a few times. A read error may explain this, as a much larger clone is one base away. V is TRBV7-9 and J is TRBJ1-1; a weak D match, TRBD1 (5 bases). Germline V gene sequence: CDR1 SEHNR, CDR2 FQNEAQ (reference sequence). V was shortened by 7 bases and J by 2 bases, with 17 bases between the two germline ends. The CDR3 is 15 residues long. CDR3 sequence: CASTPKGRANTEAFF. DNA of the CDR3: TGTGCCAGCACACCCAAGGGGCGGGCCAACACTGAAGCTTTCTTT.

In the case of this clonotype: A much larger clone sits a single nucleotide away, making a read error possible. The gene calls are TRBV7-7 and TRBJ2-2; 7 bases fit TRBD1. CDR3 length: 15 amino acids. Germline lookup yields CDR1 SSHAT and CDR2 FNYEAQ (reference sequence). The CDR3, as DNA: TGTGCTAGCAGCTTTGGTCAGGGGGTTTCCGGGGAGCTGTTTTTT. This encodes CASSFGQGVSGELFF.

The genes are TRBV18 and TRBJ2-1; 7 positions agree with TRBD2. This CDR3 region has 15 residues. The trim removed 3 bases at V and 8 bases at J, leaving 10 bases unmatched. Germline values: CDR1 KGHSH, CDR2 LQKENI. CDR3 coding DNA: TGTGCCAGCTCACCGCCCCCCGGGACTACTTATGAGCAGTTCTTC. The encoded protein is CASSPPPGTTYEQFF.

This clonotype was recorded at least ten times. This sequence joins TRBV18 and TRBJ1-1; 7 nucleotides match TRBD1. V dropped 4 bases and J dropped 4; count of bases not matched to a gene: 3. The CDR3 spans 13 residues. Germline assignment: CDR1 KGHSH and CDR2 LQKENI. This chain's CDR3 is CASSQGAPTEAFF. CDR3 sequence (DNA): TGTGCCAGCTCACAGGGGGCGCCCACTGAAGCTTTCTTT.

This clonotype showed up many times. At one end the junction does not follow the germline gene, possibly because of a read error. The CDR3 spells CANPGTSVF. The DNA for the CDR3 is TGTGCCAACCCCGGGACTAGTGTCTTC. The genes are TRBV28 and TRBJ2-1; 8 nucleotides agree with TRBD2. The CDR3 extends over 9 amino acids. Germline lookup yields CDR1 MDHEN and CDR2 SYDVKM.

A remark on this clonotype: A much larger clonotype is one base distant, so this may be a read error. The gene calls are TRBV2 and TRBJ2-2; D is perhaps TRBD1 (5 bases). CDR1 is SNHLY and CDR2 is FYNNEI in the germline V gene. There are 15 residues in the CDR3. The chain's CDR3 is CVSSEKARVTGELFF. The CDR3 nucleotides read TGTGTCAGCAGTGAAAAGGCCAGGGTAACCGGGGAGCTGTTTTTT.

This clonotype was detected many times. The rearrangement uses TRBV13 and TRBJ2-1; 8 positions match TRBD2. V lost 0 bases to trimming and J lost 2 bases; unmatched junction nucleotides: 6. Germline-derived CDR1 and CDR2 are PRHDT and FYEKMQ (reference sequence). This CDR3 has 17 residues. CDR3 amino acids: CASSLGTSGAPYNEQFF. The CDR3 DNA follows: TGTGCCAGCAGCTTAGGCACTAGCGGAGCACCCTACAATGAGCAGTTCTTC.

This clonotype was found many times. This rearrangement joins TRBV5-1 to TRBJ2-1; perhaps TRBD2 as D (5 bases). Germline loops: CDR1 SGHRS, CDR2 YFSETQ. The CDR3 loop spans 14 amino acids. V was cut by 3 bases and J by 7 bases, with 14 bases left in between. The CDR3 sequence is CASSWTYMGNEQFF. As DNA, the CDR3 is TGCGCCAGCAGCTGGACTTACATGGGGAATGAGCAGTTCTTC.

This clonotype appeared a few times. The chain combines TRBV5-1 with TRBJ2-3; 12 bases agree with TRBD2. Losses at the gene ends were 0 bases for V and 3 bases for J; bases not matched to a gene: 5. Germline V lookup: CDR1 SGHRS, CDR2 YFSETQ. The CDR3 extends over 17 amino acids. CDR3 amino acids: CASSLGRLAGETDTQYF. CDR3 DNA sequence: TGCGCCAGCAGCTTGGGACGACTAGCGGGAGAAACAGATACGCAGTATTTT.